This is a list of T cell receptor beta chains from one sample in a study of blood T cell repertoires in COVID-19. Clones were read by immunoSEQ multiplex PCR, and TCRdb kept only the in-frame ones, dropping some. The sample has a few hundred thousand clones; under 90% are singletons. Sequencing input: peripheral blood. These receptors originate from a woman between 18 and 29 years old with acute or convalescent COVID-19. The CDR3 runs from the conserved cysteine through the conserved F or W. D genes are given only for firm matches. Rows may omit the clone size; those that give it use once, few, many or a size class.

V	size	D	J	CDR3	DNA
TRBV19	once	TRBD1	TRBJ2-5	CASSSGQGAVETQYF	TGTGCCAGTAGTTCGGGACAGGGGGCTGTCGAGACCCAGTACTTC
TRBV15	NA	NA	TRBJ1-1	CATSRDSGTPNTEAFF	TGTGCCACCAGCAGAGATTCTGGGACACCGAACACTGAAGCTTTCTTT
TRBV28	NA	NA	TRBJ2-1	CASRKKDSFNNEQFF	TGTGCCAGCAGAAAAAAAGACTCCTTTAACAATGAGCAGTTCTTC
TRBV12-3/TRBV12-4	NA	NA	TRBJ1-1	CASSLGRVSEAFF	TGTGCCAGCAGTTTAGGCAGGGTCTCTGAAGCTTTCTTT
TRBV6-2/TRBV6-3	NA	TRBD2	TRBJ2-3	CASSYSSTSGGRTDTQYF	TGTGCCAGCAGTTACTCGAGTACATCGGGAGGCCGCACAGATACGCAGTATTTT
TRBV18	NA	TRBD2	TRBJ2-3	CASSPNPGGFMSDTQYF	TGTGCCAGCTCACCAAATCCCGGGGGGTTCATGTCAGATACGCAGTATTTT
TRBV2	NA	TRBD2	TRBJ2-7	CASSEGDSGSYEQYF	TGTGCCAGCAGTGAAGGCGATAGCGGGAGCTACGAGCAGTACTTC
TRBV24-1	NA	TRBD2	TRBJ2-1	CATSGTSGGYNEQFF	TGTGCCACCAGCGGGACTAGCGGGGGATACAATGAGCAGTTCTTC
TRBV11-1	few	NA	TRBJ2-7	CASSHRQESYEQYF	TGTGCCAGCAGCCACAGACAGGAAAGCTACGAGCAGTACTTC
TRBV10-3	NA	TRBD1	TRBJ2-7	CAISERGQGGGEQYF	TGTGCCATCAGTGAGCGGGGACAGGGAGGTGGCGAGCAGTACTTC
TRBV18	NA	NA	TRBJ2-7	CASSPGAGSYEQYF	TGTGCCAGCTCACCTGGGGCAGGTTCCTACGAGCAGTACTTC
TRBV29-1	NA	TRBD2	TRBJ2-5	CSVEVALGGEETQYF	TGCAGCGTTGAAGTAGCGTTGGGGGGGGAAGAGACCCAGTACTTC
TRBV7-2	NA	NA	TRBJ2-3	CASRGASTDTQYF	TGTGCCAGCCGCGGGGCAAGCACAGATACGCAGTATTTT
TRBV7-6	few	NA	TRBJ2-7	CASSLVLHATGSEQYF	TGTGCCAGCAGCTTAGTTCTCCACGCGACAGGTAGCGAGCAGTACTTC
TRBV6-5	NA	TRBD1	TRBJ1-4	CASSYGTGAANEKLFF	TGTGCCAGCAGTTACGGGACAGGGGCGGCTAATGAAAAACTGTTTTTT
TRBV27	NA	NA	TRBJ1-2	CANPPAESGSPNYGYTF	TGTGCCAACCCACCCGCGGAATCGGGTTCCCCCAACTATGGCTACACCTTC
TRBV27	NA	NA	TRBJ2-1	CASRPGTPWDEQFF	TGTGCCAGCAGACCCGGGACTCCTTGGGATGAGCAGTTCTTC
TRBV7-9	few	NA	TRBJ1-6	CASSFRGSPLHF	TGTGCCAGCAGCTTTCGGGGGTCACCCCTCCACTTT
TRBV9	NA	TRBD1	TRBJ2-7	CASSTGQGAYEQYF	TGTGCCAGCAGTACGGGACAGGGTGCCTACGAGCAGTACTTC
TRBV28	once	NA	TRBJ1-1	CASRPHGTPEAFF	TGTGCCAGCAGACCCCACGGTACCCCTGAAGCTTTCTTT
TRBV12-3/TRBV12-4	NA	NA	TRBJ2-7	CASSQGAPEQYF	TGTGCCAGCAGCCAAGGGGCGCCCGAGCAGTACTTC
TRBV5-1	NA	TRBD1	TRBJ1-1	CASSPTGVATEAFF	TGCGCCAGCAGCCCAACAGGGGTGGCCACTGAAGCTTTCTTT
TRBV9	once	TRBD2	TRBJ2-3	CASSVGALAGVGTDTQYF	TGTGCCAGCAGCGTAGGGGCACTAGCGGGAGTTGGTACAGATACGCAGTATTTT
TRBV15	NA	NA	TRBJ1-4	CATSRVGGAEEKLFF	TGTGCCACCAGCAGAGTCGGAGGGGCCGAAGAAAAACTGTTTTTT
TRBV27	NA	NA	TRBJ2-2	CASSPHTGELFF	TGTGCCAGCAGTCCTCACACCGGGGAGCTGTTTTTT
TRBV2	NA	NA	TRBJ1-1	CASIAELTSGTEAFF	TGTGCCAGCATCGCAGAGTTGACAAGCGGCACTGAAGCTTTCTTT
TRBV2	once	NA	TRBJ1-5	CASSVRGGNQPQHF	TGTGCCAGCAGTGTTCGCGGGGGCAATCAGCCCCAGCATTTT
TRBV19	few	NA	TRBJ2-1	CAVGRLGALHNEQFF	TGTGCCGTTGGCAGGTTGGGGGCGTTACACAATGAGCAGTTCTTC
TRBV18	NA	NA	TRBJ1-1	CASSSDMNTEAFF	TGTGCCAGCTCGTCCGACATGAACACTGAAGCTTTCTTT
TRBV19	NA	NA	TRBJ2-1	CASRPNRVTEQFF	TGTGCCAGTAGACCCAACAGGGTCACCGAGCAGTTCTTC
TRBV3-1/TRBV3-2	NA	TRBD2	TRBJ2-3	CATIFSGCTDTQYF	TGTGCCACCATTTTTAGCGGGTGCACAGATACGCAGTATTTT
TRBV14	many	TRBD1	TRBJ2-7	CASSQEFIRDRVADEQYF	TGTGCCAGCAGCCAAGAGTTCATCAGGGACAGGGTAGCCGACGAGCAGTACTTC
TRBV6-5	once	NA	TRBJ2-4	CASSYSASPNIQYF	TGTGCCAGCAGTTACTCGGCTAGTCCAAACATTCAGTACTTC
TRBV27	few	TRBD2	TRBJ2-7	CASSSRLAGVAEQYF	TGTGCCAGCAGTTCCCGACTAGCGGGAGTGGCCGAGCAGTACTTC
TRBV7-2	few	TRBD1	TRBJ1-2	CASSRQGAVHGYTF	TGTGCCAGCAGCAGACAGGGGGCGGTTCATGGCTACACCTTC